The 7 T cell receptor beta chains below come from one sample, sequenced in a study of T cells after yellow fever vaccination. TCRdb passed the 5' RACE reads through MiXCR, listing each CDR3 protein once. In the table there are about 170,000 distinct CDR3 sequences, roughly 11% of which are singletons. The input for sequencing was CD8+ T cells sorted from PBMCs, taken 15 days after the yellow fever booster vaccination. These receptors all come from a man younger than 35 who received the YFV17D yellow fever vaccine.

This clonotype was seen a few times. This chain links TRBV11-2 with TRBJ2-7, with D hard to call. CDR3 length: 12 residues. Trimming removed 3 bases from V and 2 bases from J, with 5 bases in between. CDR1 is SGHAT and CDR2 is FQNNGV in the germline V gene. CDR3 sequence (DNA): TGTGCCAGCAGCTTTGGGACCTACGAGCAGTACGTC. Translated, it gives CASSFGTYEQYV.

This clonotype has a count of ten or more. The V call is TRBV29-1, the J call TRBJ2-7; 11 bases align to TRBD1. Germline-derived CDR1 and CDR2 are SQVTM and ANQGSEA. V was pared by 3 bases and J by 2 bases, with 9 bases of the junction left unmatched. This CDR3 spans 16 amino acids. The CDR3 DNA reads TGCAGCGTTGATGGTGAGGGACAGGGGGGACCCTACGAGCAGTACTTC. This translates into CSVDGEGQGGPYEQYF.

This clonotype has only a few counts. The rearrangement joins TRBV5-4 to TRBJ1-6; D gene unclear. Trimming took 4 bases from V and 0 from J, leaving 20 bases between them. The CDR3 consists of 19 residues. CDR1 is SGHNT and CDR2 is YYREEE in the germline V gene (reference sequence). CDR3 amino acids: CASSPTVGREGSYNSPLHF. As DNA, the CDR3 is TGTGCCAGCAGCCCGACTGTTGGTAGGGAAGGCTCCTATAATTCACCCCTCCACTTT.

Many counts were recorded for this clonotype. The V gene is TRBV4-2, the J gene TRBJ2-3; D remains ambiguous. Germline CDR1 reads LGHNA; CDR2 reads YNFKEQ. V shed 0 bases and J shed 3 bases, with 16 bases lying between them. This CDR3 comprises 17 residues. As DNA, the CDR3 is TGTGCCAGCAGCCAAGATGGCCCAAGAACTTCTACAGATACGCAGTATTTT. It yields the protein CASSQDGPRTSTDTQYF.

The table lists this clonotype with a few counts. J is TRBJ2-2 and V is TRBV30; D uncertain. CDR3 length: 11 amino acids. Germline V CDR1 and CDR2: GTSNPN, SVGIG (reference sequence). Trimming cost V 6 bases and J 4 bases, with 6 bases left between them. The chain's CDR3 is CACHRTGELFF. Here the CDR3 DNA reads TGTGCCTGCCATCGCACCGGGGAGCTGTTTTTT.

This chain joins TRBV20-1 and TRBJ1-2; 7 bases fit TRBD1. Germline lookup yields CDR1 DFQATT and CDR2 SNEGSKA (reference sequence). The CDR3 spans 13 residues. Trimming removed 3 bases from V and 3 bases from J; junction bases left unmatched: 4. The CDR3 region is CSASPTGDYGYTF. The CDR3 bases are TGCAGTGCTAGTCCTACAGGGGACTATGGCTACACCTTC.

This clonotype is medium-sized. J is TRBJ2-1 and V is TRBV12-3 or TRBV12-4; the D gene is possibly TRBD2 (5 bases). V lost 5 bases, J lost 7 bases, and 15 bases lay in between. The CDR3 length is 14 residues. The CDR3 sequence is CASSTQGPGNEQFF. The CDR3 DNA follows: TGTGCCAGCAGTACGCAAGGCCCGGGGAATGAGCAGTTCTTC.